These 6 T cell receptor beta chains share one sample of origin, sequenced in a study of vaccination and CD4 T cells after COVID-19. Sequencing of DNA taken from cultured CD4+ T cells relied on the Oncomine TCR Beta short-read assay. TCRdb ran MiXCR on the PCR reads and lists one entry per CDR3 protein. The data show about 15,000 distinct CDR3 sequences, with about 34% seen just once and around a third held by the top ten. No antigen has been identified for these receptors. Treatment reported: roughly ten-day PBMC culture with coronavirus spike peptide pools or control peptides (ViraFEST assay). The specimen was cultured CD4+ T cells from blood. These receptors came from a human donor with COVID-19.

The CDR3 DNA is TGTGCCAGCAGTTTAGGGCAGGGTAACTATGGCTACACCTTC. It is translated as CASSLGQGNYGYTF. The V gene is TRBV28, the J gene TRBJ1-2; D possibly corresponds to TRBD1 (5 bases). The CDR3 contains 14 residues. V was cut by 2 bases and J by 1 base, with 8 bases left in between. From germline, CDR1 is MDHEN and CDR2 SYDVKM.

The chain employs TRBV6-5 and TRBJ2-4; perhaps TRBD1 as D (6 bases). The CDR3 length is 16 residues. V was shortened by 2 bases and J by 2 bases, with 13 bases between the two germline ends. The germline gives CDR1 MNHEY, CDR2 SVGAGI. DNA for the CDR3: TGTGCCAGCAGTTACGACCGAACAGGGACCAAAAACATTCAGTACTTC. This codes for CASSYDRTGTKNIQYF.

V gene TRBV20-1 combines with J gene TRBJ2-5; TRBD2 aligns across 9 bases. Germline CDR1 and CDR2: DFQATT and SNEGSKA (reference sequence). This CDR3 is built from 13 residues. The V and J ends lost 6 bases and 7 bases, in that order; junction bases with no gene match: 9. The CDR3 spells CSAVSGGAGTQYF. CDR3 bases: TGCAGTGCGGTTAGCGGGGGTGCGGGGACCCAGTACTTC.

This chain links TRBV6-1 with TRBJ1-1; D gene uncertain. This CDR3 spans 14 amino acids. Germline loops: CDR1 MNHNS, CDR2 SASEGT. Trimming pared 8 bases from V and 0 bases from J, leaving 13 bases between. The CDR3: CASATDDMNTEAFF. The DNA for the CDR3 is TGTGCCAGCGCCACGGACGACATGAACACTGAAGCTTTCTTT.

CDR3 nucleotide sequence: TGTGCCAGCAGCGTTGCAGGAGTCAGGGACTATGGCTACACCTTC. It translates to CASSVAGVRDYGYTF. This rearrangement joins TRBV7-2 to TRBJ1-2; D may be TRBD1 (5 bases). This CDR3 has 15 amino acids. V was pared by 5 bases and J by 3 bases, with 16 bases between. CDR1 is SGHTA, CDR2 FQGNSA, per germline.

The chain couples TRBV11-2 to TRBJ2-1; D is perhaps TRBD1 (6 bases). Trimming shortened V by 3 bases and J by 8 bases, and 17 bases separated the two germline ends. The CDR3 spans 15 residues. CDR1 is SGHAT and CDR2 is FQNNGV in the germline V gene. The CDR3 DNA reads as TGTGCCAGCAGCTTGAGCAGGGGATATGGTTATGAGCAGTTCTTC. Protein product: CASSLSRGYGYEQFF. Combining the CDR3 with reference TRBV11-2 and TRBJ2-1 gives the whole variable domain EAGVAQSPRYKIIEKRQSVAFWCNPISGHATLYWYQQILGQGPKLLIQFQNNGVVDDSQLPKDRFSAERLKGVDSTLKIQPAKLEDSAVYLCASSLSRGYGYEQFFGPGTRLTVL.